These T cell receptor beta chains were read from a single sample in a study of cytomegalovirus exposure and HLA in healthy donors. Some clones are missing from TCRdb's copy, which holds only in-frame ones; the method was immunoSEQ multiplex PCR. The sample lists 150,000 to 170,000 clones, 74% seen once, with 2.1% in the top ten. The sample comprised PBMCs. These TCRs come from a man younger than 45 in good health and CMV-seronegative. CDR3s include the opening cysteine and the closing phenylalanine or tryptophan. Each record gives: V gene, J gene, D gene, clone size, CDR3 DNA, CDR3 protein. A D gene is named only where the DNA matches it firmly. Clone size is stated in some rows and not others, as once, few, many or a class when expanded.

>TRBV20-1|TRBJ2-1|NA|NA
TGCAGTGCTTTATCGTTCAATGAGCAGTTCTTC
CSALSFNEQFF
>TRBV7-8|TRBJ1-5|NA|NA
TGTGCCAGCAGGCCTACAGGGTTCAATCAGCCCCAGCATTTT
CASRPTGFNQPQHF
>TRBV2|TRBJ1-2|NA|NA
TGTGCCAGCAGTGAAGCGCTTGTTAGGGGGTTCGATGGCTACACCTTC
CASSEALVRGFDGYTF
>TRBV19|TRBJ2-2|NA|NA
TGTGCTACCCGGGCAAGCTTTGGGGCAACGAAGAGTGGGACCGGGGAGCTGTTTTTT
CATRASFGATKSGTGELFF
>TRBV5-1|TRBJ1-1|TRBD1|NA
TGCGCCAGCAGCTTGGACTCTCCGACAGGGGCAGCTTTCTTT
CASSLDSPTGAAFF
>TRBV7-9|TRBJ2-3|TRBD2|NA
TGTGCCAGCAGCTCACAAAGCGGGGGCTCAGATACGCAGTATTTT
CASSSQSGGSDTQYF
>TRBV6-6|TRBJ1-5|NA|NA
TGTGCCAGCAGAACGGACTTCAATCAGCCCCAGCATTTT
CASRTDFNQPQHF
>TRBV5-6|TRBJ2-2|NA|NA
TGTGCCAGCAGCTTTAGGTCAGGGTGGAGAACCGGGGAGCTGTTTTTT
CASSFRSGWRTGELFF
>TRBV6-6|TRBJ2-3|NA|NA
TGTGCCAGCAGTACCCCTGGCCGGGGTACAGATACGCAGTATTTT
CASSTPGRGTDTQYF
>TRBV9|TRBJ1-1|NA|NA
TGTGCCAGCAGCTCCACCGGGACACTCAACACTGAAGCTTTCTTT
CASSSTGTLNTEAFF
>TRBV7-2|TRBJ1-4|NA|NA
TGTGCCAGCAGTCCTAGTGGACAGCGAGCAGAAAAACTGTTTTTT
CASSPSGQRAEKLFF
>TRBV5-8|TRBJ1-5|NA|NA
TGTGCCAGCAGCTTGGGGGGCAGGTCCGATCAGCCCCAGCATTTT
CASSLGGRSDQPQHF
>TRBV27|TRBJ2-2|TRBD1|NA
TGTGCCAGCAGCCGGTGGACAGGGGCCTCCATGAACACCGGGGAGCTGTTTTTT
CASSRWTGASMNTGELFF
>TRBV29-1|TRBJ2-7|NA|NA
TGCAGCATTTGGACGGACACCTACGAGCAGTACTTC
CSIWTDTYEQYF
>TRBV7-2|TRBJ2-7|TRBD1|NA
TGTGCCAGCAGCTTAGAATATGGGACAGGGGGGTACGAGCAGTACTTC
CASSLEYGTGGYEQYF
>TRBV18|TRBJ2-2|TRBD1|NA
TGTGCCAGCTCACCCGGACAGGTTTCCGGGGAGCTGTTTTTT
CASSPGQVSGELFF
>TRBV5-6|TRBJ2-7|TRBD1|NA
TGTGCCAGCAGGATAGGGACAGGGATAGCCTACGAGCAGTACTTC
CASRIGTGIAYEQYF
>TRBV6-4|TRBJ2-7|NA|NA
TGTGCCAGCAGCTTACCTCCCCGGGAGCAGTACTTC
CASSLPPREQYF
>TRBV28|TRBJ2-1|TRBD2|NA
TGTGCCAGCAGACGCGAATTAGCGGGGGGCCGACTTGAGCAGTTCTTC
CASRRELAGGRLEQFF
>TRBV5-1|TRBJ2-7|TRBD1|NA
TGCGCCAGCAGCTTGCTGGGGGACAGAGCCTACGAGCAGTACTTC
CASSLLGDRAYEQYF
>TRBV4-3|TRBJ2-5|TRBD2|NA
TGCGCCAGCAGCCAAGCTTTAGGGAGCGGGAAAGGGACCCAGTACTTC
CASSQALGSGKGTQYF
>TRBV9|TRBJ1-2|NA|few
TGTGCCAGCAGCGTAGACCCCGGAGGAACCTATGGCTACACCTTC
CASSVDPGGTYGYTF
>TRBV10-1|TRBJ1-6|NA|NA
TGCGCCAGCAGTCTGGACACCTATAATTCACCCCTCCACTTT
CASSLDTYNSPLHF